This entry lists 14 T cell receptor beta chains sequenced from one sample in a study of T-cell memory formation after mild COVID-19. In TCRdb, the 5' RACE reads were re-called with MiXCR into one record per CDR3 protein. The sample comprises roughly 400,000 distinct CDR3 sequences, 15% to 20% of which are singletons, and roughly 21% rests with the top ten. Specimen: PBMCs or a T cell subset sorted from them (not recorded which). These receptors were obtained from a man between 18 and 35 years old who had mild COVID-19 (a few samples of this study predate the infection). Cell type and time point are not known.

The rearrangement joins TRBV7-9 to TRBJ2-5; 10 bases agree with TRBD2. Looked up from germline, CDR1 is SEHNR and CDR2 is FQNEAQ (reference sequence). The CDR3 spans 16 residues. V dropped 5 bases and J dropped 4; count of bases not matched to a gene: 10. CDR3 loop: CASSPATSGEGETQYF. CDR3 nucleotide sequence: TGTGCCAGCAGCCCAGCCACTAGCGGGGAGGGAGAGACCCAGTACTTC.

This clonotype was seen only a few times. CDR3: CSASPSGGAGEQFF. The CDR3 coding sequence is TGCAGTGCTAGTCCCAGCGGGGGGGCGGGTGAGCAGTTCTTC. V is TRBV20-1 and J is TRBJ2-1, with 10 bases lining up with TRBD2. In germline, CDR1 is DFQATT, CDR2 SNEGSKA (reference sequence). This CDR3 region has 14 residues. J was trimmed by 9 bases and V by 3 bases; bases with no gene match: 8.

The table lists this clonotype with many counts. A read error may produce the germline difference seen at one junction end. The chain has TRBV7-2 and TRBJ1-2; perhaps TRBD1 as D (6 bases). There are 13 residues in the CDR3. The germline V gene encodes CDR1 SGHTA and CDR2 FQGNSA. The CDR3 nucleotides are TGTGCCAGCAGTTTAGGGGGGCCGTATGGCTACACCTTC. Protein sequence: CASSLGGPYGYTF.

The J gene is TRBJ2-7, the V gene TRBV4-1, with D perhaps matching TRBD1 or TRBD2 (5 bases each). Germline V gene sequence: CDR1 MGHRA, CDR2 YSYEKL. The CDR3 runs 15 residues. Between the trimmed V and J ends, which lost 0 bases and 2 bases, there was a span of 11 bases. Here the CDR3 reads CASSQDHGGTYEQYF. The CDR3 nucleotides read TGCGCCAGCAGCCAAGATCATGGGGGAACCTACGAGCAGTACTTC.

This sequence joins TRBV27 and TRBJ1-6; no clear D. The CDR3 has 12 residues. The germline V and J ends were trimmed by 6 bases and 10 bases, with 10 bases remaining between them. Germline loops: CDR1 MNHEY, CDR2 SMNVEV (reference sequence). CDR3 sequence reads: CASSPRNSPLHF. The CDR3 region has the DNA TGTGCCAGCAGCCCGAGGAACTCACCCCTCCACTTT.

Concerning this clonotype itself: The junction does not match germline at one end; this may be a read error. CDR3 in amino acids: CDSSSGLAGNTDTQYF. The CDR3 DNA reads as TGTGACAGCAGCTCAGGACTAGCGGGGAACACAGATACGCAGTATTTT. This sequence joins TRBV7-2 and TRBJ2-3; TRBD2 agrees at 12 bases. Germline assignment: CDR1 SGHTA and CDR2 FQGNSA. The CDR3 spans 16 residues.

The table lists this clonotype with a few counts. V usage is TRBV28 and J usage is TRBJ1-2; D is ambiguous. Germline CDR1 reads MDHEN; CDR2 reads SYDVKM. The CDR3 is 12 residues long. Trimming removed 7 bases at V and 0 bases at J, with 6 bases between. CDR3 sequence reads: CASTSTNYGYTF. The CDR3 DNA is TGTGCCAGCACGAGCACTAACTATGGCTACACCTTC.

This chain uses TRBV4-3 with TRBJ1-1; no firm D call. The CDR3 totals 14 residues. CDR1 LGHNA and CDR2 YSLEER come from the germline V gene. The V end was cut by 0 bases, the J end by 5 bases, with 10 bases between. The chain's CDR3 is CASSQEPGSTEAFF. Written as DNA, the CDR3 is TGCGCCAGCAGCCAAGAACCGGGCTCAACTGAAGCTTTCTTT.

The chain employs TRBV5-1 and TRBJ1-3, with unresolved D. CDR3 length: 12 residues. V lost 4 bases and J lost 7, with 9 bases in between. CDR1 and CDR2 (germline): SGHRS, YFSETQ. The CDR3 DNA follows: TGCGCCAGCAGCCCAGGAAGCAACACCATATATTTT. Translation: CASSPGSNTIYF.

In its sample, this clonotype was seen a few times. Relative to the germline gene, one junction end is altered; a read error may explain this. The J gene is TRBJ2-5, the V gene TRBV6-5; D may be TRBD2 (5 bases). Germline CDR1 MNHEY, CDR2 SVGAGI. The CDR3 totals 16 residues. The CDR3 DNA reads TGTGCCAGCAGTCACTCTACGGGAACGCCTCAAGAGACCCAGTACTTC. This sequence encodes CASSHSTGTPQETQYF.

This clonotype was found a few times. V and J are TRBV4-3 and TRBJ2-4; a possible D gene is TRBD2 (5 bases). The CDR3 loop spans 12 amino acids. Per germline, CDR1 LGHNA and CDR2 YSLEER. V lost 0 bases to trimming and J lost 14 bases, with 11 bases between them. In DNA, the CDR3 is TGCGCCAGCAGCCAAGATACCGGGGTGAAGTACTTC. It is translated as CASSQDTGVKYF.

This clonotype was observed at least ten times. The chain has TRBV5-1 and TRBJ2-1, with 9 bases aligning to TRBD2. The CDR3 is made up of 15 amino acids. J gave up 8 bases and V 4 bases, and 10 bases lay outside the gene matches. Germline V lookup: CDR1 SGHRS, CDR2 YFSETQ. In nucleotides, the CDR3 is TGCGCCAGCAGCGCTCCTGAGGCGGGGGGGCATGAGCAGTTCTTC. As protein: CASSAPEAGGHEQFF.

In this sample, this clonotype turned up a few times. V gene TRBV4-3 combines with J gene TRBJ1-6; tentatively, D is TRBD1 (6 bases). CDR3 length: 14 residues. Per the germline V gene, CDR1 is LGHNA and CDR2 is YSLEER. Trimming took off 4 bases at V and 11 bases at J, with 15 bases between the two ends. This CDR3 is CASSREGGEAPLHF. CDR3 nucleotide sequence: TGCGCCAGCAGCCGGGAGGGGGGTGAGGCACCCCTCCACTTT.

Many counts were recorded for this clonotype. V usage is TRBV12-3 or TRBV12-4 and J usage is TRBJ2-5; D is unresolved. The V end lost 3 bases, the J end lost 7 bases, and 6 bases lay between the germline ends. This CDR3 contains 11 residues. The CDR3 spells CASSLMGTQYF. CDR3 sequence (DNA): TGTGCCAGCAGTTTGATGGGGACCCAGTACTTC.